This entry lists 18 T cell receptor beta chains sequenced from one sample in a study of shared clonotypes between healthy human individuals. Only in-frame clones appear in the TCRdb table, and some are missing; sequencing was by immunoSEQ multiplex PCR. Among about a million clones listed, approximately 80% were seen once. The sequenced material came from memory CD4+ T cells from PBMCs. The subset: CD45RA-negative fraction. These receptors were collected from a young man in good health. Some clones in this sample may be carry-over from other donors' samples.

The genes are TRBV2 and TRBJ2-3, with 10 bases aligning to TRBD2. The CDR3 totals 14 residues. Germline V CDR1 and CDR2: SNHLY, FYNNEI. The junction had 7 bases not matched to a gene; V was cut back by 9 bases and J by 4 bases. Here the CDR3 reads CASSSGRNADTQYF. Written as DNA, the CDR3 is TGTGCCAGTAGTAGCGGGAGGAATGCAGATACGCAGTATTTT.

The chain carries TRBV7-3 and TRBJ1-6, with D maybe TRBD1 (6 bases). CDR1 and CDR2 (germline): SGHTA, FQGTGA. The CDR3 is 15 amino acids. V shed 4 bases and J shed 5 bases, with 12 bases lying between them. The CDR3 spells CASSSGGPNNSPLHF. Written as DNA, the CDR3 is TGTGCCAGCAGCTCCGGGGGCCCCAATAATTCACCCCTCCACTTT.

The chain's CDR3 is CASSPNRETPNQPQHF. DNA of the CDR3: TGCGCCAGCAGCCCTAACAGGGAGACTCCTAATCAGCCCCAGCATTTT. The V call is TRBV4-1, the J call TRBJ1-5; a possible D gene is TRBD1 (6 bases). The V gene's germline CDR1 is MGHRA and CDR2 YSYEKL. Trimming left V 4 bases short and J 4 bases short, with 17 bases between. The CDR3 is 16 residues long.

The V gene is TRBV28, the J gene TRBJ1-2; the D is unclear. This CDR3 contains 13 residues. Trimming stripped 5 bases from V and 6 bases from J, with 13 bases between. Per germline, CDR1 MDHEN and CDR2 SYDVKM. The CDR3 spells CASSRPFKDGYTF. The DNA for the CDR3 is TGTGCCAGCAGTCGACCGTTCAAGGATGGCTACACCTTC.

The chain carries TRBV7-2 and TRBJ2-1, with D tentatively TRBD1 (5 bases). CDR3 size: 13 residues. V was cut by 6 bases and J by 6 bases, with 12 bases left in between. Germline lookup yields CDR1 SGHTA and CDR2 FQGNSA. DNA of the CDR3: TGTGCCAGCAGACGTGACAGACCCAATGAGCAGTTCTTC. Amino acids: CASRRDRPNEQFF.

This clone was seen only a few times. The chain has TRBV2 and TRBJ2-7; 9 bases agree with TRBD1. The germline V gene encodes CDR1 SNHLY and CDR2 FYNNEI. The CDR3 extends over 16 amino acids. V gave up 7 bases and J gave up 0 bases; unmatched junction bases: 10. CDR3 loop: CASIDPGQGNSYEQYF. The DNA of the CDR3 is TGTGCCAGCATCGACCCGGGACAGGGCAACTCCTACGAGCAGTACTTC. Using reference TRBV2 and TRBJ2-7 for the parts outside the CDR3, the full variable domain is EPEVTQTPSHQVTQMGQEVILRCVPISNHLYFYWYRQILGQKVEFLVSFYNNEISEKSEIFDDQFSVERPDGSNFTLKIRSTKLEDSAMYFCASIDPGQGNSYEQYFGPGTRLTVT.

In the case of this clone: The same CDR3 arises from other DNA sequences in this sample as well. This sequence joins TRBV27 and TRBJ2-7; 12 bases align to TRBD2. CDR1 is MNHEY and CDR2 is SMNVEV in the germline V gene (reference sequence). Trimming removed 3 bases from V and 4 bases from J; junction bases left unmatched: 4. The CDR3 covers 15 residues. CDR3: CASSLASGRGYEQYF. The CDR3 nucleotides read TGTGCCAGCAGTTTGGCTAGCGGGAGGGGGTACGAGCAGTACTTC.

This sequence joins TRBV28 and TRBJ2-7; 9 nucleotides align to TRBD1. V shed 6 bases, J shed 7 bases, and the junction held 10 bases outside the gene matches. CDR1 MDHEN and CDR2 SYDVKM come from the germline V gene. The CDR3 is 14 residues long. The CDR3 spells CASSPGDRVNEQYF. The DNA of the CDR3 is TGTGCCAGCAGCCCAGGGGACAGGGTTAATGAGCAGTACTTC.

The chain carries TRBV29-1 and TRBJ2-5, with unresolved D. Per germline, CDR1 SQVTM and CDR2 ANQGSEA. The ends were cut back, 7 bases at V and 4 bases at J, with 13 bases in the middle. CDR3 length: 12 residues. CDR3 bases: TGCAGCGCCCAGTATGGCCGAGAGACCCAGTACTTC. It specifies CSAQYGRETQYF.

CDR3 sequence reads: CASTLMRDTEAFF. The CDR3 DNA sequence: TGTGCCAGCACCCTTATGAGGGACACTGAAGCTTTCTTT. The rearrangement uses TRBV6-6 and TRBJ1-1; D unresolved. Germline CDR1 MNHNY, CDR2 SVGAGI (reference sequence). This CDR3 spans 13 amino acids. Trimming shortened V by 7 bases and J by 3 bases, and 12 bases separated the two germline ends.

The CDR3 DNA follows: TGCGCCAGCAGCCCCGGGACAGCTTCTATGAACACTGAAGCTTTCTTT. This translates into CASSPGTASMNTEAFF. The chain carries TRBV5-1 and TRBJ1-1, with 7 bases lining up with TRBD1. Germline CDR1 and CDR2: SGHRS and YFSETQ. The V gene end was trimmed by 4 bases and the J gene end by 0 bases; junction bases not matched to a gene: 9. This CDR3 is 16 amino acids long.

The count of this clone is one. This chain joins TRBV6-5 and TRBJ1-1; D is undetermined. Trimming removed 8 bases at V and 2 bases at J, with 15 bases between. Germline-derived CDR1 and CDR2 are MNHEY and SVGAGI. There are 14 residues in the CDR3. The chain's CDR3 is CASRAPGINTEAFF. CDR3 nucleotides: TGTGCCAGCCGAGCCCCAGGTATTAACACTGAAGCTTTCTTT.

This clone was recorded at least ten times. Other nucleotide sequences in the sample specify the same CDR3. As DNA, the CDR3 is TGTGCCAGCAGCACTAGCGGGAGGTTGAACATTCAGTACTTC. Translated, it gives CASSTSGRLNIQYF. This sequence joins TRBV2 and TRBJ2-4; TRBD2 matches 12 bases. The germline V gene encodes CDR1 SNHLY and CDR2 FYNNEI. With 6 bases clipped from V and 7 bases from J, the junction kept 4 bases outside the gene matches. This CDR3 has 14 residues. Looking up the rest from reference TRBV2 and TRBJ2-4 gives the full variable domain: EPEVTQTPSHQVTQMGQEVILRCVPISNHLYFYWYRQILGQKVEFLVSFYNNEISEKSEIFDDQFSVERPDGSNFTLKIRSTKLEDSAMYFCASSTSGRLNIQYFGAGTRLSVL.

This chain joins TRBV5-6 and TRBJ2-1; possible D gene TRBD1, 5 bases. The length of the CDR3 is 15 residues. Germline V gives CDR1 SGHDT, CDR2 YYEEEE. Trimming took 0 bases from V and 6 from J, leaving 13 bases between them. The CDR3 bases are TGTGCCAGCAGCTTGGCCGTGTACAGGATCAATGAGCAGTTCTTC. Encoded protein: CASSLAVYRINEQFF.

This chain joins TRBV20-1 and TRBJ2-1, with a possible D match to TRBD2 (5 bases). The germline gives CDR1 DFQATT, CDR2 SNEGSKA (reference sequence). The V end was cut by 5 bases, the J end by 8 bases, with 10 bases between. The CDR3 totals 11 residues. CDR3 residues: CSADRGDEQFF. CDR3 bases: TGCAGTGCTGATCGGGGTGATGAGCAGTTCTTC.

This CDR3 is CASSQPPLEQYF. In nucleotides, the CDR3 is TGTGCCAGCAGCCAGCCCCCTTTAGAGCAGTACTTC. The J gene is TRBJ2-7, the V gene TRBV28; D is ambiguous. Trimming cost V 6 bases and J 7 bases, with 13 bases left between them. Germline V gives CDR1 MDHEN, CDR2 SYDVKM. There are 12 residues in the CDR3.

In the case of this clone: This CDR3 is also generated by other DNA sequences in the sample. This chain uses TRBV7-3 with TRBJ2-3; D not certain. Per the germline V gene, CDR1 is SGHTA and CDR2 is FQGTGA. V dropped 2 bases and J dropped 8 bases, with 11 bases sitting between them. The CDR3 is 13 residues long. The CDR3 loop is CASSLAPLGTQYF. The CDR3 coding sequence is TGTGCCAGCAGCTTAGCCCCTCTGGGTACGCAGTATTTT.

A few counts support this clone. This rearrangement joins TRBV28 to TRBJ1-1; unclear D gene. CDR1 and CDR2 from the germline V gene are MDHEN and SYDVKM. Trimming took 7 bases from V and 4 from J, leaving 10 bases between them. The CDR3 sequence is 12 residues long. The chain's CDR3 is CASTLPPTEAFF. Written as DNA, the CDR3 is TGTGCCAGCACCCTACCACCCACTGAAGCTTTCTTT. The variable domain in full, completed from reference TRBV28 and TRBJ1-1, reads DVKVTQSSRYLVKRTGEKVFLECVQDMDHENMFWYRQDPGLGLRLIYFSYDVKMKEKGDIPEGYSVSREKKERFSLILESASTNQTSMYLCASTLPPTEAFFGQGTRLTVV.